Shown below are 6 T cell receptor beta chains from a single sample sequenced in a study of blood T cell repertoires in COVID-19. Assay used: immunoSEQ multiplex PCR; TCRdb lists only in-frame clones, some missing. Of some 150,000 clones detected, about 89% appear once; the ten largest clones hold roughly 37%. What was sequenced was peripheral blood. These receptors were taken from a man aged 50 or older who had recovered from COVID-19.

The genes are TRBV19 and TRBJ2-7, with D perhaps matching TRBD1 (5 bases). CDR1 is LNHDA and CDR2 is SQIVND in the germline V gene (reference sequence). V lost 10 bases, J lost 4 bases, and 8 bases lay in between. The length of the CDR3 is 10 residues. CDR3 sequence (DNA): TGTGCCAACCAGGGATACGAGCAGTACTTC. Protein: CANQGYEQYF. The variable domain in full, completed from reference TRBV19 and TRBJ2-7, reads DGGITQSPKYLFRKEGQNVTLSCEQNLNHDAMYWYRQDPGQGLRLIYYSQIVNDFQKGDIAEGYSVSREKKESFPLTVTSAQKNPTAFYLCANQGYEQYFGPGTRLTVT.

The chain carries TRBV7-2 and TRBJ2-5; TRBD2 agrees at 7 bases. Germline CDR1 is SGHTA and CDR2 is FQGNSA. V gave up 3 bases and J gave up 1 base; unmatched junction bases: 2. CDR3 length: 14 amino acids. The CDR3 DNA reads as TGTGCCAGCAGCTTTCCTAGCGGCCAAGAGACCCAGTACTTC. Protein: CASSFPSGQETQYF.

CDR3: CAWSGDTSSSPLHF. CDR3 DNA sequence: TGTGCCTGGAGTGGCGACACGAGTAGTTCACCCCTCCACTTT. This rearrangement joins TRBV30 to TRBJ1-6; no firm D call. The CDR3 runs to 14 residues. In germline, CDR1 is GTSNPN, CDR2 SVGIG (reference sequence). V gave up 1 base and J gave up 9 bases, with 13 bases separating them.

This chain joins TRBV30 and TRBJ1-1, with D possibly matching TRBD1 (5 bases). The CDR3 is 15 residues long. Trimming shortened V by 1 base and J by 0 bases, and 12 bases separated the two germline ends. The V gene's germline CDR1 is GTSNPN and CDR2 SVGIG (reference sequence). CDR3 nucleotide sequence: TGTGCCTGGAGTGCCAGGGATAGCATGAACACTGAAGCTTTCTTT. Its translation is CAWSARDSMNTEAFF.

This clone appeared a single time. The CDR3 region has the DNA TGTGCCTGGAGTGTAATTCCGACACGACCCTACGAGCAGTACTTC. Protein sequence: CAWSVIPTRPYEQYF. The chain is built from TRBV30 and TRBJ2-7; D is unclear. This CDR3 spans 15 amino acids. Per the germline V gene, CDR1 is GTSNPN and CDR2 is SVGIG (reference sequence). Trimming took off 0 bases at V and 2 bases at J, with 14 bases between the two ends. The entire variable domain, with the rest obtained from reference TRBV30 and TRBJ2-7, is as follows: SQTIHQWPATLVQPVGSPLSLECTVEGTSNPNLYWYRQAAGRGLQLLFYSVGIGQISSEVPQNLSASRPQDRQFILSSKKLLLSDSGFYLCAWSVIPTRPYEQYFGPGTRLTVT.

Here the CDR3 DNA reads TGTGCCACCTCGGGAGGGGGACCCTATGGCTACACCTTC. Translated: CATSGGGPYGYTF. This sequence joins TRBV12-3 or TRBV12-4 and TRBJ1-2, with a weak D call TRBD1 (6 bases). The CDR3 contains 13 residues. V lost 10 bases, J lost 4 bases, and 16 bases lay in between.